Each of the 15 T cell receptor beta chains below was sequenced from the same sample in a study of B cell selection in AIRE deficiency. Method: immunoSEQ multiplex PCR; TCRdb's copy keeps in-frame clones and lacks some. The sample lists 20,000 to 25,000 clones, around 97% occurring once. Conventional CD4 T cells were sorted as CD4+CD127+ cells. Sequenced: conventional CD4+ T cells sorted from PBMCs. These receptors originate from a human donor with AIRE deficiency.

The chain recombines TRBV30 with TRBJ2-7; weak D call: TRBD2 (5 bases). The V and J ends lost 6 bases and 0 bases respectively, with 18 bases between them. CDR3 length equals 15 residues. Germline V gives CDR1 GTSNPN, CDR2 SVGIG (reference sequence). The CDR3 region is CACGPRVYVSYEQYF. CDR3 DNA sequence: TGTGCCTGCGGCCCGAGGGTTTACGTCTCCTACGAGCAGTACTTC.

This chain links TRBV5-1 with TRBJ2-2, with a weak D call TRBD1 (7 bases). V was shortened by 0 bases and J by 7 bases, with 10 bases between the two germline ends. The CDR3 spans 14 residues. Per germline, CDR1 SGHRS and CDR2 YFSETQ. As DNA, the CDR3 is TGCGCCAGCAGCTTGGCAGGGGGGCACGGGGAGCTGTTTTTT. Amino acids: CASSLAGGHGELFF.

The DNA for the CDR3 is TGTGCCAGCAGCCCAGGTATGGACAGGGGGACAACTGAAGCTTTCTTT. Its protein is CASSPGMDRGTTEAFF. The V call is TRBV11-1, the J call TRBJ1-1, with TRBD1 matching over 10 bases. The CDR3 totals 16 residues. Germline lookup yields CDR1 SGHAT and CDR2 FQDESV (reference sequence). Trimming cost V 5 bases and J 5 bases; bases outside gene matches: 11.

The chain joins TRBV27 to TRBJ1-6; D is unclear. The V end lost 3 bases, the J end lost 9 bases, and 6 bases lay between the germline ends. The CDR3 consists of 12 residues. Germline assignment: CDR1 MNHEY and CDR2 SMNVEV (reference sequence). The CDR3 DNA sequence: TGTGCCAGCAGTTTTGCGGGTTCACCCCTCCACTTT. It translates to CASSFAGSPLHF.

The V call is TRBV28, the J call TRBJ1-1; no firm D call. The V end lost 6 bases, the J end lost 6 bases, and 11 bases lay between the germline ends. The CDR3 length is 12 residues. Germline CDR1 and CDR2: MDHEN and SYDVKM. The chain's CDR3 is CASRTPTSEAFF. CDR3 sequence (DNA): TGTGCCAGCAGGACCCCCACCTCTGAAGCTTTCTTT.

The CDR3: CAISEDTQGSTEAFF. CDR3 in DNA: TGTGCCATCAGTGAGGACACTCAGGGTAGTACTGAAGCTTTCTTT. The chain employs TRBV10-3 and TRBJ1-1; D perhaps matches TRBD1 (5 bases). Germline CDR1 ENHRY, CDR2 SYGVKD. This CDR3 comprises 15 residues. V shed 2 bases and J shed 5 bases, with 15 bases lying between them.

This chain's CDR3 is CRVGTYNEQFF. The DNA for the CDR3 is TGCAGAGTCGGGACCTACAATGAGCAGTTCTTC. The genes are TRBV20-1 and TRBJ2-1; weak D call: TRBD2 (5 bases). CDR3 length equals 11 residues. Looked up from germline, CDR1 is DFQATT and CDR2 is SNEGSKA (reference sequence).

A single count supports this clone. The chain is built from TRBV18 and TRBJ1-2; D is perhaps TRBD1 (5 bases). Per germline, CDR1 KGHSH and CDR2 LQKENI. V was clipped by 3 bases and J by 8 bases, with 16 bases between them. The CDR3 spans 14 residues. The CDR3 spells CASSPLEGWGGYTF. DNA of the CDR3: TGTGCCAGCTCACCGCTCGAGGGATGGGGCGGCTACACCTTC. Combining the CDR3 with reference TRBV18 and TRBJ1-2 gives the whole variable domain NAGVMQNPRHLVRRRGQEARLRCSPMKGHSHVYWYRQLPEEGLKFMVYLQKENIIDESGMPKERFSAEFPKEGPSILRIQQVVRGDSAAYFCASSPLEGWGGYTFGSGTRLTVV.

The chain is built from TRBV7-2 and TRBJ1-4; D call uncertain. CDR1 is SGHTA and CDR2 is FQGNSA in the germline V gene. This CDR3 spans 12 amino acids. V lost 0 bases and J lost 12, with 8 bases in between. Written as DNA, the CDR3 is TGTGCCAGCAGCTTAGCAGGGTCGGAACTGTTTTTT. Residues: CASSLAGSELFF.

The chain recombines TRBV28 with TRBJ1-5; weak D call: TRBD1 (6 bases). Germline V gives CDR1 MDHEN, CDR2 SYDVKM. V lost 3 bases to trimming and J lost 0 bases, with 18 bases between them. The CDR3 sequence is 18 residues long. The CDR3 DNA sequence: TGTGCCAGCAGTTTGTTCATCAGGGGACGGTATAGCAATCAGCCCCAGCATTTT. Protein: CASSLFIRGRYSNQPQHF.

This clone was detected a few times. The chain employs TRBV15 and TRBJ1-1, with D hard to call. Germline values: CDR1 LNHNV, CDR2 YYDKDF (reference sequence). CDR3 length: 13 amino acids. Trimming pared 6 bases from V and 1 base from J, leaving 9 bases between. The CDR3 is CATRQVRNTEAFF. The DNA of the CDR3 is TGTGCCACCAGGCAGGTCCGGAACACTGAAGCTTTCTTT.

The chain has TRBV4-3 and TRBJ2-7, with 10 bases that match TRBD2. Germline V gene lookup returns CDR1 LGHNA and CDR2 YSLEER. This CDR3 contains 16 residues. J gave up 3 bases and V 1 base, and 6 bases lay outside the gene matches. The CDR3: CASSQGPSSGSYEQYF. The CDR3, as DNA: TGCGCCAGCAGCCAAGGCCCCTCTAGCGGGAGCTACGAGCAGTACTTC.

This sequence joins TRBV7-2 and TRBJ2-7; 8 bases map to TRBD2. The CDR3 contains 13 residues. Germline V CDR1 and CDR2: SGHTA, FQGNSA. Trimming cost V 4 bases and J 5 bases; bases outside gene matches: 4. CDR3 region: CASSSGGGHEQYF. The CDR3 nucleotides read TGTGCCAGCAGCTCGGGGGGGGGCCACGAGCAGTACTTC.

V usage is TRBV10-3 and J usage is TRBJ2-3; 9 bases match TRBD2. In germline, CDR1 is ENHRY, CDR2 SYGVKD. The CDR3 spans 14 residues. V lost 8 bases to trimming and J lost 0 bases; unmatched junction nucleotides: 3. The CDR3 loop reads CAIRSGRSTDTQYF. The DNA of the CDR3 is TGTGCCATCCGTAGCGGGAGAAGCACAGATACGCAGTATTTT.

The CDR3 loop reads CASSVGGQNFHGYTF. DNA of the CDR3: TGTGCCAGCAGCGTAGGGGGACAGAACTTTCATGGCTACACCTTC. J is TRBJ1-2 and V is TRBV9; TRBD1 matches at 7 bases. The CDR3 consists of 15 residues. The V gene's germline CDR1 is SGDLS and CDR2 YYNGEE. V shed 0 bases and J 6 bases; nucleotides not matched to a gene: 8.